Each of the 29 T cell receptor beta chains below was sequenced from the same sample in a study of blood T cell repertoires in COVID-19 (TCRdb year 2020). The method behind the library was the immunoSEQ multiplex PCR assay. Not all clones reach the TCRdb copy of this immuneACCESS table, which keeps in-frame sequences only. Checked studies attribute under half of the gap to unresolved V genes and leave the rest unexplained. In all, the sample holds 65,000 to 70,000 clones, and around 87% of those were seen once. About 5.7% of the sample goes to the ten largest clones. The specimen was peripheral blood. These TCRs come from a man aged 45-60 years with active COVID-19.

The chain combines TRBV5-1 with TRBJ1-1, with 8 bases that match TRBD1. The V gene's germline CDR1 is SGHRS and CDR2 YFSETQ. V shed 4 bases and J 3 bases; nucleotides not matched to a gene: 5. The CDR3 extends over 14 amino acids. The CDR3 reads CASSPGQGDTEAFF. DNA for the CDR3: TGCGCCAGCAGCCCAGGACAGGGAGACACTGAAGCTTTCTTT.

This clone appeared once. The V gene is TRBV9, the J gene TRBJ2-6; the match to TRBD2 covers 11 bases. Germline V gene data show CDR1 as SGDLS and CDR2 as YYNGEE. This CDR3 is 20 amino acids long. The V gene end was trimmed by 0 bases and the J gene end by 1 base; junction bases not matched to a gene: 9. CDR3 amino acids: CASSVGPSLAGVSGANVLTF. DNA of the CDR3: TGTGCCAGCAGCGTAGGTCCCTCACTAGCGGGAGTGTCTGGGGCCAACGTCCTGACTTTC.

The genes are TRBV7-2 and TRBJ1-1, with TRBD1 as a possible D gene (6 bases). Germline V lookup: CDR1 SGHTA, CDR2 FQGNSA. The V gene lost 4 bases and the J gene lost 2 bases, with 14 bases spanning the gap. The CDR3 loop spans 15 amino acids. The CDR3 loop reads CASSSEYRVNTEAFF. The CDR3 nucleotides are TGTGCCAGCAGCTCGGAATACAGGGTCAACACTGAAGCTTTCTTT.

The V gene is TRBV7-8, the J gene TRBJ1-6, with a weak D call TRBD1 (6 bases). This CDR3 comprises 15 residues. CDR1 SGHVS and CDR2 FQNEAQ come from the germline V gene. V was trimmed by 4 bases and J by 6 bases, leaving 13 bases between them. Here the CDR3 reads CASSSQGSGNSPLHF. For the CDR3, the DNA is TGTGCCAGCAGCTCACAGGGCTCGGGTAATTCACCCCTCCACTTT. The entire variable domain, with the rest obtained from reference TRBV7-8 and TRBJ1-6, is as follows: GAGVSQSPRYKVAKRGQDVALRCDPISGHVSLFWYQQALGQGPEFLTYFQNEAQLDKSGLPSDRFFAERPEGSVSTLKIQRTQQEDSAVYLCASSSQGSGNSPLHFGNGTRLTVT.

The chain employs TRBV30 and TRBJ1-4; tentatively, D is TRBD1 (5 bases). The CDR3 length is 17 residues. Germline V gives CDR1 GTSNPN, CDR2 SVGIG (reference sequence). Trimming removed 0 bases from V and 3 bases from J, with 17 bases in between. CDR3 sequence reads: CAWSVGLRSRANEKLFF. Here the CDR3 DNA reads TGTGCCTGGAGTGTGGGACTACGTAGCCGCGCTAATGAAAAACTGTTTTTT.

The chain employs TRBV7-9 and TRBJ2-1; 8 nucleotides match TRBD1. The germline CDR1 and CDR2 sequences are SEHNR and FQNEAQ (reference sequence). The CDR3 runs 19 residues. V was clipped by 1 base and J by 2 bases; unmatched bases: 13. CDR3: CASSLGGPGQVDAYNEQFF. The CDR3 DNA reads as TGTGCCAGCAGCTTAGGGGGCCCGGGACAGGTGGACGCCTACAATGAGCAGTTCTTC.

The chain is built from TRBV24-1 and TRBJ2-3; D might be TRBD2 (5 bases). The CDR3 loop spans 15 amino acids. Germline CDR1 and CDR2: KGHDR and SFDVKD. Trimming pared 3 bases from V and 1 base from J, leaving 10 bases between. CDR3 nucleotides: TGTGCCACCAGTGATCCCGCGGGTGGCACAGATACGCAGTATTTT. It codes for CATSDPAGGTDTQYF.

The genes are TRBV28 and TRBJ1-1, with a possible D match to TRBD1 (5 bases). The CDR3 loop spans 14 amino acids. V was pared by 2 bases and J by 0 bases, with 7 bases between. Germline assignment: CDR1 MDHEN and CDR2 SYDVKM. CDR3 nucleotides: TGTGCCAGCAGTTTAGCCAGGGTGAACACTGAAGCTTTCTTT. This sequence encodes CASSLARVNTEAFF.

The CDR3 protein is CASSTVTGDGNEKLFF. In nucleotides, the CDR3 is TGTGCCAGCAGCACCGTTACAGGGGATGGCAATGAAAAACTGTTTTTT. The chain links TRBV5-4 to TRBJ1-4; 7 bases fit TRBD1. V trimming: 4 bases; J trimming: 5 bases; junction bases outside the gene matches: 11. Germline values: CDR1 SGHNT, CDR2 YYREEE (reference sequence). The CDR3 covers 16 residues.

The genes are TRBV18 and TRBJ1-2, with 7 bases aligning to TRBD1. This CDR3 contains 13 residues. J gave up 0 bases and V 6 bases, and 1 base lay outside the gene matches. Germline assignment: CDR1 KGHSH and CDR2 LQKENI. The CDR3 region is CASSGTANYGYTF. CDR3 nucleotides: TGTGCCAGCTCCGGGACAGCTAACTATGGCTACACCTTC.

This chain connects TRBV7-9 to TRBJ2-1, with 8 bases matching TRBD1. The CDR3 spans 15 residues. Germline loops: CDR1 SEHNR, CDR2 FQNEAQ (reference sequence). The trim removed 1 base at V and 4 bases at J, leaving 3 bases unmatched. The CDR3 loop reads CASSLVQGDYNEQFF. The CDR3 DNA reads TGTGCCAGCAGCTTAGTACAGGGGGATTACAATGAGCAGTTCTTC.

The V gene is TRBV7-2, the J gene TRBJ2-1, with TRBD2 matching over 12 bases. There are 15 residues in the CDR3. The germline CDR1 and CDR2 sequences are SGHTA and FQGNSA. V shed 4 bases, J shed 9 bases, and the junction held 7 bases outside the gene matches. In DNA, the CDR3 is TGTGCCAGCAGCTCGCAACTAGCGGGAGGCAGTGAGCAGTTCTTC. Protein product: CASSSQLAGGSEQFF.

This chain uses TRBV27 with TRBJ1-2; weak D call: TRBD1 (6 bases). Germline CDR1 MNHEY, CDR2 SMNVEV (reference sequence). The CDR3 is 13 residues long. V was trimmed by 3 bases and J by 8 bases, leaving 13 bases between them. CDR3 nucleotide sequence: TGTGCCAGCAGTTTTGGCAGGGGTTTCGGCTACACCTTC. Translating it yields CASSFGRGFGYTF.

The CDR3: CASSAEDTQYF. CDR3 nucleotide sequence: TGTGCCAGCAGTGCAGAAGATACGCAGTATTTT. The rearrangement links TRBV2 to TRBJ2-3; D is unclear. V lost 4 bases, J lost 5 bases, and 4 bases lay in between. The CDR3 sequence is 11 residues long. In germline, CDR1 is SNHLY, CDR2 FYNNEI.

The V and J genes are TRBV5-4 and TRBJ2-7; TRBD2 is a possible D gene (7 bases). The germline V and J ends were trimmed by 0 bases and 6 bases, with 10 bases remaining between them. The CDR3 has 13 residues. Germline loops: CDR1 SGHNT, CDR2 YYREEE (reference sequence). The CDR3 reads CASSLGEGGEQYF. For the CDR3, the DNA is TGTGCCAGCAGCTTGGGGGAGGGGGGCGAGCAGTACTTC.

This clone was seen once. The chain joins TRBV5-1 to TRBJ1-6; possibly TRBD1 for D (5 bases). CDR1 is SGHRS, CDR2 YFSETQ, per germline. V shed 0 bases and J shed 7 bases, with 8 bases lying between them. This CDR3 is 14 amino acids long. The CDR3 region has the DNA TGCGCCAGCAGCTTGGGACAGAAAAATTCACCCCTCCACTTT. It yields the protein CASSLGQKNSPLHF.

The rearrangement joins TRBV7-9 to TRBJ2-7; the match to TRBD1 covers 10 bases. CDR1 SEHNR and CDR2 FQNEAQ come from the germline V gene (reference sequence). J gave up 5 bases and V 1 base, and 17 bases lay outside the gene matches. This CDR3 comprises 19 residues. The CDR3 DNA is TGTGCCAGCAGCTTAGAAACTACCGGGACAGGGGCCCTTAGCCACGAGCAGTACTTC. Translated: CASSLETTGTGALSHEQYF.

The chain recombines TRBV9 with TRBJ2-1; 7 bases map to TRBD2. The J segment lost 7 bases and the V segment lost 2 bases, leaving 9 bases of the junction unmatched. Germline V gives CDR1 SGDLS, CDR2 YYNGEE. The CDR3 spans 15 residues. The DNA of the CDR3 is TGTGCCAGCAGCGTGTTCAGCGGGAAAACGAATGAGCAGTTCTTC. Protein product: CASSVFSGKTNEQFF.

The genes are TRBV28 and TRBJ2-5, with 7 bases fitting TRBD2. V trimming: 5 bases; J trimming: 2 bases; junction bases outside the gene matches: 8. In germline, CDR1 is MDHEN, CDR2 SYDVKM. CDR3 length equals 15 residues. DNA for the CDR3: TGTGCCAGCAGTCCCCTGGGGGGGAAGCAAGAGACCCAGTACTTC. It codes for CASSPLGGKQETQYF.

The chain recombines TRBV4-2 with TRBJ2-2; no reliable D call. CDR3 size: 15 residues. Germline V CDR1 and CDR2: LGHNA, YNFKEQ. V shed 0 bases and J shed 3 bases, with 8 bases lying between them. The CDR3 reads CASSQDGVYTGELFF. The DNA for the CDR3 is TGTGCCAGCAGCCAAGATGGAGTTTACACCGGGGAGCTGTTTTTT.

The genes are TRBV19 and TRBJ2-2; 9 bases line up with TRBD1. The CDR3 sequence is 16 residues long. The germline CDR1 and CDR2 sequences are LNHDA and SQIVND (reference sequence). V was clipped by 6 bases and J by 0 bases; unmatched bases: 5. The CDR3 DNA sequence: TGTGCCAGTAGCCGGACAGGGGTCTCGAACACCGGGGAGCTGTTTTTT. Protein product: CASSRTGVSNTGELFF.

The gene calls are TRBV7-6 and TRBJ1-2; D gene ambiguous. Between the trimmed V and J ends, which lost 1 base and 0 bases, there was a span of 9 bases. The germline V gene encodes CDR1 SGHVS and CDR2 FNYEAQ. This CDR3 is built from 15 residues. The DNA of the CDR3 is TGTGCCAGCAGCTTAGACCGAGGAGCTAACTATGGCTACACCTTC. It specifies CASSLDRGANYGYTF.

V usage is TRBV6-5 and J usage is TRBJ2-6, with D possibly TRBD1 on 5 matching bases. There are 14 residues in the CDR3. Looked up from germline, CDR1 is MNHEY and CDR2 is SVGAGI. V was trimmed by 6 bases and J by 3 bases, leaving 9 bases between them. CDR3 nucleotide sequence: TGTGCCAGCAGGGCAGGGATTGGGGCCAACGTCCTGACTTTC. It translates to CASRAGIGANVLTF.

The chain joins TRBV30 to TRBJ1-5; D is possibly TRBD1 (5 bases). Germline CDR1 is GTSNPN and CDR2 is SVGIG (reference sequence). The length of the CDR3 is 13 residues. Trimming stripped 1 base from V and 2 bases from J, with 6 bases between. CDR3 DNA sequence: TGTGCCTGGAGTGGCAGGGGCAATCAGCCCCAGCATTTT. Amino acid sequence: CAWSGRGNQPQHF.

This clone was detected once. V gene TRBV5-1 combines with J gene TRBJ1-4; D may be TRBD1 (5 bases). The V and J ends lost 8 bases and 3 bases respectively, with 14 bases between them. The CDR3 consists of 14 residues. Per germline, CDR1 SGHRS and CDR2 YFSETQ. The chain's CDR3 is CASATGSANEKLFF. The CDR3 DNA reads TGCGCCAGTGCTACAGGATCTGCTAATGAAAAACTGTTTTTT. The complete variable domain, with remaining parts taken from reference TRBV5-1 and TRBJ1-4, reads KAGVTQTPRYLIKTRGQQVTLSCSPISGHRSVSWYQQTPGQGLQFLFEYFSETQRNKGNFPGRFSGRQFSNSRSEMNVSTLELGDSALYLCASATGSANEKLFFGSGTQLSVL.

The rearrangement links TRBV6-5 to TRBJ1-2, with 9 bases fitting TRBD1. Germline V gene lookup returns CDR1 MNHEY and CDR2 SVGAGI. V dropped 4 bases and J dropped 6; count of bases not matched to a gene: 9. The CDR3 loop spans 15 amino acids. The CDR3 loop is CASSFLQGALHGYTF. The CDR3 nucleotides are TGTGCCAGCAGTTTCCTACAGGGGGCCCTTCATGGCTACACCTTC.

This rearrangement joins TRBV4-1 to TRBJ1-2, with 7 bases matching TRBD1. CDR1 is MGHRA and CDR2 is YSYEKL in the germline V gene. V lost 3 bases, J lost 8 bases, and 12 bases stayed unmatched. CDR3 length: 15 amino acids. CDR3 bases: TGCGCCAGCAGCCACCTCACGACAGGGTTCGGGGGCTACACCTTC. Translated, it gives CASSHLTTGFGGYTF.

V is TRBV29-1 and J is TRBJ2-1, with 10 bases that match TRBD1. The V and J ends lost 6 bases and 8 bases, in that order; junction bases with no gene match: 7. This CDR3 comprises 13 residues. Per the germline V gene, CDR1 is SQVTM and CDR2 is ANQGSEA. The CDR3 protein is CSVPGQGLDEQFF. CDR3 coding DNA: TGCAGCGTACCGGGACAGGGGTTGGATGAGCAGTTCTTC.

This chain links TRBV4-2 with TRBJ2-1; TRBD2 matches 9 bases. From germline, CDR1 is LGHNA and CDR2 YNFKEQ. J lost 3 bases, V lost 1 base, and 1 base had no gene match. This CDR3 comprises 15 residues. The CDR3 is CASSQGTSDYNEQFF. The CDR3 DNA reads TGTGCCAGCAGCCAAGGGACTAGCGACTACAATGAGCAGTTCTTC.